The clone carrying this T cell receptor (beta chain) showed up just once. Allocation to cohorts depended on clinical history reported by the participants. In the authors' methods: Nucleated cell number was recorded as an estimate derived from reference gene primer amplification. Profiling relied on immunoSEQ multiplex PCR, and the TCRdb table lists in-frame clones only, not all of them. The DNA was the basis for D and trimming; V, J and clone size are from that table. The sample lists about 260,000 clones; under 90% were seen once. Losses at the gene ends were 8 bases for V and 2 bases for J; bases not matched to a gene: 9. The CDR3 has 15 residues. Per germline, CDR1 SGHTA and CDR2 FQGNSA. The data belong to a study of blood T cell repertoires in COVID-19. Study background: The origin of the acute and convalescent COVID-19 samples was the United States, Italy and Spain. PBMCs, B-cell-depleted T cells, or T cells provided the cDNA or gDNA that made up the material.

Sequencing was performed on PBMCs or T cells enriched from blood (not recorded which). The clonotype originates from a man aged 25 to 40 with acute COVID-19. J is TRBJ2-1 and V is TRBV7-2; the match to TRBD2 covers 7 bases. The DNA for the CDR3 is TGTGCCAGCGAAAGGAGAGGGAGGGCCTACAATGAGCAGTTCTTC. It yields the protein CASERRGRAYNEQFF.